This T cell receptor (beta chain) was captured by sequencing in a study of cytomegalovirus exposure and HLA in healthy donors. Per germline, CDR1 MNHNS and CDR2 SASEGT. CDR3 length: 15 residues. V gave up 7 bases and J gave up 2 bases, with 14 bases separating them. The PCR made use of 60 Vbeta and 13 Jbeta primers. In the original processing: Later, roughly 80 million unique TCR beta chains were counted in an analysis, and roughly 11 million of them were shared. Libraries were prepared by immunoSEQ multiplex PCR; TCRdb keeps only in-frame clonotypes and omits some of them. The V and J calls and the clone size are those of that table, but D and trimming were determined from the DNA. The sample records over 150,000 clones, roughly 86% being singletons.

The J gene is TRBJ1-4, the V gene TRBV6-1, with a tentative D call TRBD1 (6 bases). Sequencing was done on a sample of PBMCs. The sequence came from a girl aged 10 to 17 in good health and CMV-seropositive. Here the CDR3 reads CASKQATGTNEKLFF. DNA of the CDR3: TGTGCCAGCAAGCAAGCCACAGGGACTAATGAAAAACTGTTTTTT.